The present T cell receptor beta chain was sequenced within a study of shared clonotypes between healthy human individuals (dated by TCRdb to 2020 to 2021). With respect to the entire study: The cohort included a few men and a couple of women between 18 and 49 years of age. For each donor, three plates each were used for CD4 naive and CD4 memory, two plates were used for CD8 naive, and one plate was used for CD8 memory. Blood TCR repertoires of several healthy adults were deeply sequenced to estimate repertoire size and the extent of clonotype sharing between individuals. To increase sequencing depth and limit assay-specific biases, TCR repertoire library preparation and sequencing were carried out by different laboratories using diverse techniques. Between about 0.8 and 9 billion PBMCs per donor were obtained by leukapheresis.

TCR CDR3 regions were amplified from genomic DNA by multiplex PCR using the deep immunoSEQ assay. Genomic DNA extracted from each cell subset was distributed evenly over all wells of several immunoSEQ 96-well plates, and each plate served as one replicate. For sorted subsets, 150 to 200 ng genomic DNA, equal to 30,000 to 35,000 T cell genomes, was loaded into each replicate PCR. Purified libraries were quantified with a Qubit 3.0 fluorometer, sized on a Bioanalyzer 2100, and re-quantified with the KAPA Library Quantification kit. Each immunoSEQ 96-well plate was sequenced on its own single-read 150-cycle Illumina NextSeq 550 flow cell. Per the source publication's procedure: Because the immunoSEQ output included only junctional sequences and no quality scores, the filtering could not be the same as the filtering used for full-length reads. Sequences were annotated with PyIR, a Python wrapper for IgBLAST v1.9, and V/J genes and CDR3 were assigned using IMGT germline references. Any read was removed if the V/J assignment was weak (E-value above 1e-6), the CDR3 was missing, or the read contained stop codons, out-of-frame junctions, or ambiguous translated residues. V3J clonotypes were defined by identical inferred V gene, J gene, and CDR3 amino acid sequence. Percentage overlap between repertoires was calculated by dividing the number of shared unique clonotypes by the size of the smaller repertoire. Repertoire richness was assessed with RTK rarefaction, the Chao1 estimator, and Recon v2.1 estimates of unobserved clonotypes. Generation probabilities were computed with OLGA for all TCRbeta clonotypes obtained by the gDNA method from four donors. Drawn from immuneACCESS, this table holds only the in-frame rearrangements with V and J called that TCRdb kept. Clones are partly lost; checked studies trace under half to an unresolved V gene and leave the rest unexplained. Clonal size and the V and J genes are those of that table, whereas D and trimming came from the DNA. This sample lists approximately 1,500,000 clones; approximately 98% were detected once. The ten top clones hold around 0.45% of the sample.

From the cysteine up to the phenylalanine, the CDR3 has a length of 16 residues. The kept DNA is CDR3 alone, 48 bases in frame from the first base. Per the germline V gene (reference sequence), LNHDA is the CDR1 and SQIVND is the CDR2. Trimming removed 6 bases from V and 0 bases from J, leaving 15 bases between the germline ends. The paper as a whole reports these results and caveats: Pairwise subsampling led to the expectation that sequencing depth would affect the degree of clonotype sharing among donors. The small number of donors limited the genetic and exposure-history diversity represented. Sampling was restricted to blood, and TCR repertoires in tissue are likely to differ from TCR repertoires in blood. When several donors were compared, the shared fraction of clonotypes was about 5.4% for naive CD4, 3.5% to 4% for naive CD8, 2% to 2.5% for memory CD4, and 0.35% to 0.5% for memory CD8. Incomplete sequencing was indicated by rarefaction of sorted-subset datasets, despite the large sequencing depth. Naive subsets generally had larger estimated clonotype richness than memory subsets. Higher generation probabilities were observed for clonotypes shared by all four sorted-subset donors than for non-shared clonotypes.

Regarding this clone: Its antigen is still unknown. Base qualities are not at hand, and no much larger clone is one base apart.

Donors were healthy HIV-negative adults with no recently reported acute infections or vaccinations. All donors were Caucasian adults living in Nashville, Tennessee, USA. CD4+ T cells were enriched by magnetic negative selection, after which naive cells were positively selected on CD45RA and the negative fraction was taken as the memory subset. After blood collection by leukapheresis, PBMCs were isolated using Ficoll-Histopaque density gradient centrifugation and then cryopreserved in the vapor phase of liquid nitrogen. Analytical flow cytometry was used to check the purity and quantity of every magnetically sorted T cell population. Genomic DNA was isolated from each sorted fraction and quantified by UV absorbance on a Nanodrop 2000c.

The sequence came from a man under 40 in good health. Sequences were obtained from naive CD4+ T cells sorted from blood. The cell subset or site label corresponds to: CD45RA+ positively selected. The chain is assembled from TRBV19 and TRBJ2-1; the D segment is perhaps TRBD1 or TRBD2, each sharing 5 matched bases. The CDR3 corresponds to CASSATGTYSYNEQFF. The nucleotides are TGTGCCAGTAGCGCAACCGGGACCTACTCCTACAATGAGCAGTTCTTC.